These T cell receptor beta chains were read from a single sample in a study of cytomegalovirus exposure and HLA in healthy donors. The assay was immunoSEQ multiplex PCR, and TCRdb's table has in-frame clones only and misses some. The sample has more than 95,000 clones; over 60% are singletons. Material for sequencing was PBMCs. These receptors were obtained from a man aged 55 to 70 in good health and CMV-seropositive. The CDR3 runs from the conserved cysteine through the conserved F or W. D genes are given only for firm matches. Clone sizes are given selectively: once, few, many, or a class where the clone is expanded.

TRBD1	TRBV5-1	once	TRBJ1-2	CASSLGDRGYGYTF	TGCGCCAGCAGCTTGGGTGACAGGGGTTATGGCTACACCTTC
TRBD1	TRBV5-1	.	TRBJ1-1	CASSLGSGGAYTEAFF	TGCGCCAGCAGCTTGGGCTCAGGGGGCGCGTACACTGAAGCTTTCTTT
.	TRBV4-1	.	TRBJ1-5	CASSQDSRANQPQHF	TGCGCCAGCAGCCAAGATTCGAGGGCCAATCAGCCCCAGCATTTT
TRBD2	TRBV2	.	TRBJ2-2	CASSDGLAGSAGELFF	TGTGCCAGCAGTGACGGACTAGCGGGGAGCGCCGGGGAGCTGTTTTTT
.	TRBV29-1	.	TRBJ1-2	CSAGEAGSGYTF	TGCAGCGCGGGGGAGGCGGGGAGTGGCTACACCTTC
.	TRBV9	once	TRBJ1-1	CASSVVPGNTEAFF	TGTGCCAGCAGCGTAGTTCCGGGGAACACTGAAGCTTTCTTT
TRBD2	TRBV28	.	TRBJ2-2	CASVEPRGLAGSGELFF	TGTGCCAGCGTCGAGCCCCGCGGGCTAGCGGGGTCTGGGGAGCTGTTTTTT
TRBD1	TRBV28	few	TRBJ1-2	CATYRGGGYTF	TGTGCCACTTACAGGGGCGGAGGCTACACCTTC
.	TRBV5-1	few	TRBJ2-6	CASSAWVTGSGANVLTF	TGCGCCAGCAGCGCGTGGGTTACAGGGTCTGGGGCCAACGTCCTGACTTTC
TRBD1	TRBV6-1	.	TRBJ1-3	CASTYPGTVHTIYF	TGTGCCAGCACCTATCCCGGGACAGTACACACCATATATTTT